The 21 T cell receptor beta chains below all came from one sample that was sequenced in a study of blood T cells in healthy people across ages. The use of a sample-barcoded 5' primer and a J-beta primer mix characterized a second PCR of roughly 7 to 11 cycles. TCRdb reprocessed the 5' RACE reads via MiXCR and lists one record per CDR3 protein. The sample carries about 900,000 distinct CDR3 sequences, around 49% recorded once. The material sequenced was blood. The receptors originated from a man younger than 45 in good health.

The chain links TRBV7-9 to TRBJ2-1; 11 nucleotides line up with TRBD2. In germline, CDR1 is SEHNR, CDR2 FQNEAQ (reference sequence). The CDR3 covers 16 residues. V gave up 4 bases and J gave up 7 bases; unmatched junction bases: 9. The CDR3 reads CASSSTSGVFRNEQFF. Written as DNA, the CDR3 is TGTGCCAGCAGCTCGACTAGCGGGGTCTTCAGGAATGAGCAGTTCTTC.

In its sample, this clonotype was seen a few times. J is TRBJ2-1 and V is TRBV5-1; the D gene is possibly TRBD2 (5 bases). The CDR3 has 13 residues. Germline lookup yields CDR1 SGHRS and CDR2 YFSETQ. V shed 4 bases and J shed 5 bases, with 10 bases lying between them. The CDR3 DNA is TGCGCCAGCAGCCCCGTAGCGCACAATGAGCAGTTCTTC. Amino acids: CASSPVAHNEQFF.

This clonotype was counted only a few times. The chain links TRBV11-3 to TRBJ2-3; 8 nucleotides line up with TRBD2. CDR1 and CDR2 from the germline V gene are SGHNT and YENEEA. The CDR3 has 15 residues. The V segment lost 6 bases and the J segment 2 bases; nucleotides outside the gene matches: 7. DNA of the CDR3: TGTGCCAGCAGTTCCTCGGGGGGGAACACAGATACGCAGTATTTT. It specifies CASSSSGGNTDTQYF.

J is TRBJ2-1 and V is TRBV6-1, with a tentative D call TRBD2 (6 bases). Trimming took 11 bases from V and 10 from J, leaving 18 bases between them. CDR1 is MNHNS, CDR2 SASEGT, per germline. This CDR3 has 12 amino acids. The chain's CDR3 is CALTSGVGEQFF. The CDR3 coding sequence is TGTGCCTTGACGTCGGGGGTGGGAGAGCAGTTCTTC.

V is TRBV27 and J is TRBJ2-1, with D possibly being TRBD1 (8 bases). CDR1 is MNHEY and CDR2 is SMNVEV in the germline V gene (reference sequence). The CDR3 loop spans 15 amino acids. The ends were cut back, 7 bases at V and 7 bases at J, with 20 bases in the middle. The chain's CDR3 is CASNPQGGVVNEQFF. The CDR3 DNA sequence: TGTGCCAGCAATCCACAGGGGGGGGTGGTTAATGAGCAGTTCTTC.

There are a few counts of this clonotype. This chain connects TRBV20-1 to TRBJ1-1, with 8 bases matching TRBD1. V trimming: 6 bases; J trimming: 5 bases; junction bases outside the gene matches: 5. The CDR3 has 12 residues. The germline V gene encodes CDR1 DFQATT and CDR2 SNEGSKA (reference sequence). The CDR3 coding sequence is TGCAGTGCAAAACAGGGGGGGACTGAAGCTTTCTTT. Protein: CSAKQGGTEAFF.

V usage is TRBV24-1 and J usage is TRBJ2-1; maybe TRBD1 (5 bases). There are 15 residues in the CDR3. Trimming removed 6 bases at V and 8 bases at J, with 19 bases between. Per the germline V gene, CDR1 is KGHDR and CDR2 is SFDVKD. The CDR3 region has the DNA TGTGCCACCAGTCCCGCAGACAGTGCTGGGGATGAGCAGTTCTTC. Encoded protein: CATSPADSAGDEQFF.

This clonotype was counted a few times. V is TRBV7-9 and J is TRBJ2-3; D is possibly TRBD2 (6 bases). The CDR3 is 15 residues long. The V gene lost 5 bases and the J gene lost 6 bases, with 18 bases spanning the gap. The germline CDR1 and CDR2 sequences are SEHNR and FQNEAQ (reference sequence). As DNA, the CDR3 is TGTGCCAGCAGCCCCCCAGGACTAATATTCGATACGCAGTATTTT. Translated: CASSPPGLIFDTQYF.

The count of this clonotype is one. The rearrangement uses TRBV4-2 and TRBJ1-1; 9 nucleotides line up with TRBD1. The V segment lost 6 bases and the J segment 1 base; nucleotides outside the gene matches: 9. This CDR3 contains 16 residues. The germline V gene has CDR1 LGHNA and CDR2 YNFKEQ. This CDR3 reads CASRVPGQGGNTEAFF. In DNA form, the CDR3 reads TGTGCCAGCAGAGTCCCGGGACAGGGAGGGAACACTGAAGCTTTCTTT.

This clonotype has a handful of counts. The chain is built from TRBV12-3 or TRBV12-4 and TRBJ1-5, with TRBD1 identical over 10 bases. V lost 7 bases, J lost 6 bases, and 15 bases stayed unmatched. The CDR3 runs 17 residues. In DNA form, the CDR3 reads TGTGCCAGCACCTACCACGCCGGGACAGGGGTAGGTCAGCCCCAGCATTTT. Translated, it gives CASTYHAGTGVGQPQHF.

This chain links TRBV7-9 with TRBJ2-3; D is ambiguous. The V end lost 0 bases, the J end lost 6 bases, and 7 bases lay between the germline ends. This CDR3 contains 13 residues. Per the germline V gene, CDR1 is SEHNR and CDR2 is FQNEAQ (reference sequence). CDR3 amino acids: CASSLAGFDTQYF. The CDR3 bases are TGTGCCAGCAGCTTAGCAGGGTTCGATACGCAGTATTTT.

The rearrangement joins TRBV28 to TRBJ2-5, with D perhaps being TRBD1 or TRBD2 (5 bases each). Near its end, the DNA agrees better with TRBJ2-7, so the J call may be wrong. Germline CDR1 and CDR2: MDHEN and SYDVKM. CDR3 length equals 13 residues. For the CDR3, the DNA is TGTGCCAGCCGAGAGGGGCTGGGATACGAGCAGTACTTC. Residues: CASREGLGYEQYF.

The chain recombines TRBV20-1 with TRBJ1-4; D remains unclear. The CDR3 covers 11 residues. Germline assignment: CDR1 DFQATT and CDR2 SNEGSKA (reference sequence). V lost 5 bases and J 8 bases, leaving 9 bases between the germline ends. The CDR3 loop reads CSAGRKEKLFF. Written as DNA, the CDR3 is TGCAGTGCTGGGAGGAAGGAAAAACTGTTTTTT.

This chain connects TRBV3-1 to TRBJ2-7; the D gene is possibly TRBD2 (6 bases). Germline values: CDR1 LGHDT, CDR2 YNNKEL (reference sequence). Between the trimmed V and J ends, which lost 1 base and 1 base, there was a span of 11 bases. The CDR3 has 15 residues. The CDR3 nucleotides read TGTGCCAGCAGCCAAGTGGAGGGGCCATCCTACGAGCAGTACTTC. This gives the protein CASSQVEGPSYEQYF.

This rearrangement joins TRBV10-3 to TRBJ1-2; perhaps TRBD1 as D (6 bases). This CDR3 contains 14 residues. The V and J ends lost 4 bases and 4 bases respectively, with 13 bases between them. CDR1 ENHRY and CDR2 SYGVKD come from the germline V gene. CDR3 nucleotides: TGTGCCATCAGTGGAGGGGGGCTTGGCTATGGCTACACCTTC. Translated, it gives CAISGGGLGYGYTF.

The V and J genes are TRBV6-2 or TRBV6-3 and TRBJ1-1; 7 bases map to TRBD1. The V segment lost 7 bases and the J segment 1 base; nucleotides outside the gene matches: 9. The CDR3 totals 15 residues. Germline V CDR1 and CDR2: MNHEY, SVGEGT. The CDR3 DNA reads TGTGCCAGCACCTACGTACAGGGGCGGAACACTGAAGCTTTCTTT. It translates to CASTYVQGRNTEAFF.

The rearrangement links TRBV6-5 to TRBJ2-1, with a possible D match to TRBD2 (7 bases). V was shortened by 8 bases and J by 10 bases, with 21 bases between the two germline ends. The CDR3 loop spans 14 amino acids. The germline CDR1 and CDR2 sequences are MNHEY and SVGAGI. DNA of the CDR3: TGTGCCAGCGCGGGGGCAGGTGTATCCTACGAGCAGTTCTTC. Encoded protein: CASAGAGVSYEQFF.

This clonotype showed up just once. Its ends do not fully match the called genes, so a read error is possible. This sequence joins TRBV10-3 and TRBJ2-1, with a weak D call TRBD2 (6 bases). Germline V gene data show CDR1 as ENHRY and CDR2 as SYGVKD. The CDR3 runs 12 residues. CDR3 amino acids: CAVSGVINGQFF. The CDR3 nucleotides read TGTGCCGTTAGCGGAGTTATCAATGGGCAGTTCTTC.

The V call is TRBV6-1, the J call TRBJ1-2; D remains unclear. The CDR3 totals 13 residues. Germline assignment: CDR1 MNHNS and CDR2 SASEGT. V was shortened by 6 bases and J by 4 bases, with 12 bases between the two germline ends. The CDR3 loop reads CASSIELTYGYTF. Here the CDR3 DNA reads TGTGCCAGCAGCATTGAACTCACCTATGGCTACACCTTC.

The rearrangement uses TRBV10-3 and TRBJ2-1; tentative D call: TRBD2 (6 bases). V was clipped by 3 bases and J by 8 bases, with 17 bases between them. Germline CDR1 is ENHRY and CDR2 is SYGVKD. The CDR3 is 15 residues long. The CDR3 loop reads CAISETGGEWYEQFF. CDR3 DNA sequence: TGTGCCATCAGTGAAACCGGGGGTGAATGGTATGAGCAGTTCTTC.

This clonotype occurred a few times. V gene TRBV28 combines with J gene TRBJ1-2, with TRBD1 matching 10 bases. V shed 8 bases, J shed 0 bases, and the junction held 3 bases outside the gene matches. The CDR3 has 14 amino acids. Per germline, CDR1 MDHEN and CDR2 SYDVKM. CDR3 coding DNA: TGTGCCAGCGTGGACAGGGGGACTAACTATGGCTACACCTTC. It yields the protein CASVDRGTNYGYTF.